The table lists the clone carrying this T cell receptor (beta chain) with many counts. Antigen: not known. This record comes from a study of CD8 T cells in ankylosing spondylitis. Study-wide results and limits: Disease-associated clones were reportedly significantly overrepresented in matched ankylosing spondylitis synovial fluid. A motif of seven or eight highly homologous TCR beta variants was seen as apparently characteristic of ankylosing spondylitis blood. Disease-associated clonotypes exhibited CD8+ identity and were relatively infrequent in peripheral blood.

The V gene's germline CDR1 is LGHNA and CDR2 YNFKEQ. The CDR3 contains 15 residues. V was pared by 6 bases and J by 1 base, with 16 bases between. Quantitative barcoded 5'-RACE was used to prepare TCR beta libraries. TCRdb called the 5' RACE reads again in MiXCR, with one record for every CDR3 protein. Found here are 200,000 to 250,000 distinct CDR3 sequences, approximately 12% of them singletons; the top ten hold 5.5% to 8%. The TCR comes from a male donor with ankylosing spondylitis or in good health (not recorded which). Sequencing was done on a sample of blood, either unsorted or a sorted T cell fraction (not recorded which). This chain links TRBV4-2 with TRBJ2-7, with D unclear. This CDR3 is CASSASRTTSYEQYF. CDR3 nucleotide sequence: TGTGCCAGCAGTGCCTCCCGGACGACTTCCTACGAGCAGTACTTC.